The 29 T cell receptor beta chains below come from one sample, sequenced in a study of CD8 T cells in ankylosing spondylitis. One entry per CDR3 protein results from TCRdb running MiXCR on the 5' RACE reads. This sample yields roughly 180,000 distinct CDR3 sequences, of which 9.5% to 10% are seen a single time; less than 15% belongs to the top ten. Sequenced: blood, either unsorted or a sorted T cell fraction (not recorded which). Source of these receptors: a female donor with ankylosing spondylitis or in good health (not recorded which).

This clonotype was found many times. The rearrangement links TRBV12-3 or TRBV12-4 to TRBJ1-1; D possibly corresponds to TRBD1 (6 bases). This CDR3 contains 12 residues. Trimming left V 3 bases short and J 8 bases short, with 10 bases between. This CDR3 is CASSLETGEAFF. For the CDR3, the DNA is TGTGCCAGCAGTTTGGAGACAGGAGAAGCTTTCTTT.

This clonotype was recorded at least ten times. The chain has TRBV20-1 and TRBJ2-5, with D maybe TRBD2 (6 bases). V lost 0 bases and J lost 3, with 11 bases in between. This CDR3 contains 14 residues. CDR1 and CDR2 from the germline V gene are DFQATT and SNEGSKA (reference sequence). CDR3 sequence (DNA): TGCAGTGCTAGAGACGGGGGTTCGGAAGAGACCCAGTACTTC. It yields the protein CSARDGGSEETQYF.

The chain links TRBV3-1 to TRBJ2-6; tentatively, D is TRBD1 (6 bases). Germline loops: CDR1 LGHDT, CDR2 YNNKEL (reference sequence). CDR3 length: 17 amino acids. V gave up 5 bases and J gave up 4 bases, with 18 bases separating them. CDR3 in amino acids: CASSSGTSSAGANVLTF. CDR3 DNA: TGTGCCAGCAGCTCCGGGACATCTAGTGCCGGGGCCAACGTCCTGACTTTC.

The rearrangement uses TRBV7-6 and TRBJ2-1; TRBD2 might be the D (7 bases). V was clipped by 5 bases and J by 5 bases, with 25 bases between them. The CDR3 runs 18 residues. Germline V gene lookup returns CDR1 SGHVS and CDR2 FNYEAQ. CDR3 region: CASSPRTGEGGADNEQFF. Written as DNA, the CDR3 is TGTGCCAGCAGCCCCCGCACCGGGGAGGGGGGGGCCGACAATGAGCAGTTCTTC. Supplemented by reference TRBV7-6 and TRBJ2-1, the full variable domain reads GAGVSQSPRYKVTKRGQDVALRCDPISGHVSLYWYRQALGQGPEFLTYFNYEAQQDKSGLPNDRFSAERPEGSISTLTIQRTEQRDSAMYRCASSPRTGEGGADNEQFFGPGTRLTVL.

This clonotype was recorded a few times. The chain has TRBV12-5 and TRBJ1-5; D uncertain. The ends were cut back, 8 bases at V and 2 bases at J, with 7 bases in the middle. This CDR3 comprises 12 residues. CDR1 is LGHNT and CDR2 is FRNRAP in the germline V gene. CDR3 in amino acids: CASQDGNQPQHF. The DNA of the CDR3 is TGTGCTAGTCAGGATGGCAATCAGCCCCAGCATTTT.

In this sample, this clonotype turned up many times. This sequence joins TRBV27 and TRBJ2-1; TRBD1 might be the D (5 bases). The ends were cut back, 4 bases at V and 8 bases at J, with 9 bases in the middle. CDR3 size: 12 residues. CDR1 and CDR2 from the germline V gene are MNHEY and SMNVEV (reference sequence). The CDR3 here is CASSSRVDEQFF. In DNA form, the CDR3 reads TGTGCCAGCAGTTCCAGGGTGGATGAGCAGTTCTTC.

The CDR3 here is CASSLPVNEQFF. The CDR3 nucleotides read TGTGCCAGCAGCCTACCCGTTAATGAGCAGTTCTTC. The V gene is TRBV6-2 or TRBV6-3, the J gene TRBJ2-1, with no clear D. Germline CDR1 MNHEY, CDR2 SVGEGT. V dropped 6 bases and J dropped 7 bases, with 10 bases sitting between them. The CDR3 runs 12 residues.

This clonotype turned up a few times. This chain joins TRBV6-2 or TRBV6-3 and TRBJ1-1; D not certain. In germline, CDR1 is MNHEY, CDR2 SVGEGT. V lost 6 bases to trimming and J lost 1 base, with 9 bases between them. The CDR3 runs to 13 residues. In DNA, the CDR3 is TGTGCCAGCAGACCGACATGGAACACTGAAGCTTTCTTT. It is translated as CASRPTWNTEAFF.

This clonotype was recorded at least ten times. The chain carries TRBV7-9 and TRBJ2-1; no reliable D call. The CDR3 runs to 13 residues. Between the trimmed V and J ends, which lost 10 bases and 6 bases, there was a span of 16 bases. Germline V CDR1 and CDR2: SEHNR, FQNEAQ (reference sequence). CDR3 sequence reads: CAITKDLINEQFF. The CDR3 nucleotides read TGTGCCATCACAAAGGACCTGATCAATGAGCAGTTCTTC.

J is TRBJ1-1 and V is TRBV20-1; possibly TRBD1 for D (5 bases). CDR3 size: 17 residues. V dropped 4 bases and J dropped 0 bases, with 21 bases sitting between them. Germline CDR1 DFQATT, CDR2 SNEGSKA (reference sequence). CDR3 sequence (DNA): TGCAGTGCTATGCCCTGGGGGGGACGGGCGCTGAACACTGAAGCTTTCTTT. Translating it yields CSAMPWGGRALNTEAFF.

The rearrangement links TRBV20-1 to TRBJ2-3; D perhaps matches TRBD2 (6 bases). The CDR3 length is 16 residues. Germline lookup yields CDR1 DFQATT and CDR2 SNEGSKA (reference sequence). The V gene lost 0 bases and the J gene lost 2 bases, with 15 bases spanning the gap. The CDR3 nucleotides are TGCAGTGCTAGAGATTTGGAGGGACTGACCACAGATACGCAGTATTTT. Its protein product is CSARDLEGLTTDTQYF.

This clonotype was seen ten or more times. This chain connects TRBV12-3 or TRBV12-4 to TRBJ1-4; D might be TRBD1 (5 bases). This CDR3 has 15 amino acids. V was clipped by 3 bases and J by 6 bases, with 14 bases between them. CDR3 sequence: CASSFSGPGDEKLFF. In DNA form, the CDR3 reads TGTGCCAGCAGTTTCTCGGGGCCGGGAGATGAAAAACTGTTTTTT.

The chain employs TRBV27 and TRBJ1-2, with TRBD1 as a possible D gene (5 bases). The CDR3 length is 11 residues. V lost 6 bases to trimming and J lost 10 bases, with 12 bases between them. Germline V gives CDR1 MNHEY, CDR2 SMNVEV (reference sequence). CDR3 residues: CASRGGGVYTF. The DNA for the CDR3 is TGTGCCAGCAGGGGGGGTGGTGTCTACACCTTC.

The J gene is TRBJ1-2, the V gene TRBV7-6, with a weak D call TRBD1 (5 bases). CDR1 and CDR2 from the germline V gene are SGHVS and FNYEAQ. This CDR3 is built from 16 residues. V was clipped by 0 bases and J by 6 bases, with 17 bases between them. The CDR3 coding sequence is TGTGCCAGCAGCTTAGCGTCGGCAGGGACCCTCAATGGCTACACCTTC. It is translated as CASSLASAGTLNGYTF.

This clonotype was recorded at least ten times. The chain carries TRBV4-3 and TRBJ1-3; possible D gene TRBD1, 5 bases. Germline CDR1 is LGHNA and CDR2 is YSLEER. The V end lost 0 bases, the J end lost 8 bases, and 8 bases lay between the germline ends. This CDR3 has 13 amino acids. CDR3 amino acids: CASSQDRVDTIYF. The CDR3 region has the DNA TGCGCCAGCAGCCAAGACAGGGTCGACACCATATATTTT.

This clonotype was picked up a small number of times. This chain links TRBV7-8 with TRBJ2-3, with D hard to call. Germline lookup yields CDR1 SGHVS and CDR2 FQNEAQ. The CDR3 extends over 14 amino acids. Trimming took off 8 bases at V and 0 bases at J, with 12 bases between the two ends. CDR3 residues: CASLPRGSTDTQYF. CDR3 DNA: TGTGCCAGCCTCCCCCGAGGAAGCACAGATACGCAGTATTTT.

This clonotype was seen ten or more times. V gene TRBV20-1 combines with J gene TRBJ2-7; no definite D call. V lost 3 bases, J lost 1 base, and 7 bases lay in between. Per the germline V gene, CDR1 is DFQATT and CDR2 is SNEGSKA (reference sequence). This CDR3 comprises 12 residues. The chain's CDR3 is CSASGSSYEQYF. The DNA of the CDR3 is TGCAGTGCTAGCGGTTCTTCCTACGAGCAGTACTTC.

This chain uses TRBV5-4 with TRBJ1-1; D is unclear. V lost 10 bases and J 4 bases, leaving 14 bases between the germline ends. This CDR3 has 12 amino acids. CDR1 is SGHNT and CDR2 is YYREEE in the germline V gene (reference sequence). DNA for the CDR3: TGTGCCTCCAACGAGGTAGGCACTGAAGCTTTCTTT. It is translated as CASNEVGTEAFF.

This clonotype was detected only a few times. The chain uses TRBV11-2 and TRBJ2-7; the match to TRBD2 covers 10 bases. The CDR3 sequence is 15 residues long. Trimming at V came to 5 bases and at J to 5 bases, leaving 9 bases not matched to a gene. CDR1 and CDR2 from the germline V gene are SGHAT and FQNNGV. CDR3 sequence (DNA): TGTGCCAGCAGCATTAGCGGGAGGCCCAGGGACGAGCAGTACTTC. This encodes CASSISGRPRDEQYF.

This clonotype was seen repeatedly, ten times or more. J is TRBJ1-2 and V is TRBV27; no firm D call. Germline CDR1 reads MNHEY; CDR2 reads SMNVEV (reference sequence). Trimming took 3 bases from V and 7 from J, leaving 12 bases between them. The CDR3 runs 13 residues. CDR3 in DNA: TGTGCCAGCAGTTTGAGAGGGCCCTTTGGCTACACCTTC. As protein: CASSLRGPFGYTF.

This clonotype appeared many times. The chain employs TRBV12-3 or TRBV12-4 and TRBJ2-5; D unresolved. The CDR3 totals 13 residues. Trimming pared 7 bases from V and 4 bases from J, leaving 13 bases between. Written as DNA, the CDR3 is TGTGCCAGCACCCCGAGTCAGATAGAGACCCAGTACTTC. Protein product: CASTPSQIETQYF.

This rearrangement joins TRBV9 to TRBJ2-7; 9 bases are shared with TRBD2. The V gene's germline CDR1 is SGDLS and CDR2 YYNGEE. V shed 0 bases, J shed 2 bases, and the junction held 9 bases outside the gene matches. The CDR3 runs to 17 residues. CDR3 sequence reads: CASSVGREGRGPYEQYF. The DNA of the CDR3 is TGTGCCAGCAGCGTAGGGCGGGAGGGAAGGGGACCCTACGAGCAGTACTTC.

This clonotype has ten or more counts. The J gene is TRBJ2-7, the V gene TRBV4-3; 8 bases agree with TRBD1. The CDR3 is 14 amino acids. With V trimmed by 1 base and J by 4 bases, 3 bases remained unmatched. Germline-derived CDR1 and CDR2 are LGHNA and YSLEER. The CDR3 spells CASSQGRQGYEQYF. As DNA, the CDR3 is TGCGCCAGCAGCCAAGGAAGACAGGGGTACGAGCAGTACTTC.

The chain employs TRBV29-1 and TRBJ2-7; D is uncertain. Germline lookup yields CDR1 SQVTM and CDR2 ANQGSEA. Trimming removed 3 bases from V and 5 bases from J, with 8 bases in between. The CDR3 extends over 11 amino acids. In DNA, the CDR3 is TGCAGCGTTGAGGGTGGCAACGAGCAGTACTTC. It codes for CSVEGGNEQYF.

The gene calls are TRBV25-1 and TRBJ2-2; perhaps TRBD2 as D (5 bases). CDR1 is MGHDK, CDR2 SYGVNS, per germline. This CDR3 spans 16 amino acids. V was clipped by 6 bases and J by 7 bases, with 21 bases between them. The CDR3 nucleotides are TGTGCCAGCAGCGCCCAAGGAGGAGAAACAAACGGGGAGCTGTTTTTT. Its translation: CASSAQGGETNGELFF. Supplemented by reference TRBV25-1 and TRBJ2-2, the full variable domain reads EADIYQTPRYLVIGTGKKITLECSQTMGHDKMYWYQQDPGMELHLIHYSYGVNSTEKGDLSSESTVSRIRTEHFPLTLESARPSHTSQYLCASSAQGGETNGELFFGEGSRLTVL.

J is TRBJ1-1 and V is TRBV12-3 or TRBV12-4; possibly TRBD1 for D (5 bases). V shed 1 base and J shed 3 bases, with 15 bases lying between them. The CDR3 runs to 16 residues. CDR3 bases: TGTGCCAGCAGTTTAGGGGACGCCTATGGGGACACTGAAGCTTTCTTT. It translates to CASSLGDAYGDTEAFF.

CDR3 residues: CASSLVGGAYNEQFF. DNA of the CDR3: TGTGCCAGCAGCTTAGTGGGCGGGGCCTACAATGAGCAGTTCTTC. This chain joins TRBV7-9 and TRBJ2-1; tentative D call: TRBD2 (6 bases). Germline V gene data show CDR1 as SEHNR and CDR2 as FQNEAQ (reference sequence). The CDR3 sequence is 15 residues long. V gave up 1 base and J gave up 2 bases, with 9 bases separating them.

The rearrangement uses TRBV28 and TRBJ1-1, with no clear D. CDR3 length: 13 amino acids. Germline assignment: CDR1 MDHEN and CDR2 SYDVKM. The V end was cut by 1 base, the J end by 1 base, with 4 bases between. CDR3 protein: CASSLYRNTEAFF. The CDR3 DNA follows: TGTGCCAGCAGTTTATACAGGAACACTGAAGCTTTCTTT.

This clonotype has more than one count but fewer than ten. V gene TRBV20-1 combines with J gene TRBJ2-1, with D unresolved. Trimming stripped 1 base from V and 5 bases from J, with 9 bases between. Germline V gene data show CDR1 as DFQATT and CDR2 as SNEGSKA (reference sequence). This CDR3 comprises 13 residues. In DNA, the CDR3 is TGCAGTGCTAGAGTGGGTAGAAACAATGAGCAGTTCTTC. It translates to CSARVGRNNEQFF.